The 25 T cell receptor beta chains below all came from one sample that was sequenced in a study of radiotherapy plus CTLA-4 blockade in lung cancer. Measured with immunoSEQ multiplex PCR; TCRdb has only the in-frame clones, and not every one. The sample has 100,000 or so clones; approximately 83% are singletons. The input for sequencing was peripheral blood, taken from a patient treated with radiotherapy plus ipilimumab. The receptors stem from a human donor with non-small cell lung cancer that progressed on radiotherapy plus ipilimumab.

The J gene is TRBJ2-1, the V gene TRBV19; D is uncertain. This CDR3 is built from 15 residues. In germline, CDR1 is LNHDA, CDR2 SQIVND (reference sequence). V shed 1 base and J shed 0 bases, with 7 bases lying between them. The CDR3 spells CASSIAASSYNEQFF. The CDR3 region has the DNA TGTGCCAGTAGTATAGCGGCCAGCTCCTACAATGAGCAGTTCTTC.

The J gene is TRBJ2-3, the V gene TRBV6-6; D unresolved. Germline V gene data show CDR1 as MNHNY and CDR2 as SVGAGI (reference sequence). Trimming removed 6 bases from V and 5 bases from J, with 6 bases in between. CDR3 length: 11 amino acids. The CDR3 protein is CASSLLDTQYF. For the CDR3, the DNA is TGTGCCAGCAGCCTATTAGATACGCAGTATTTT.

The V gene is TRBV7-2, the J gene TRBJ2-2, with no clear D. The V gene lost 8 bases and the J gene lost 6 bases, with 13 bases spanning the gap. This CDR3 spans 13 amino acids. The germline gives CDR1 SGHTA, CDR2 FQGNSA. CDR3 coding DNA: TGTGCCAGCGGGTTAGCCGAAGCCGGGGAGCTGTTTTTT. Protein product: CASGLAEAGELFF.

This chain joins TRBV5-4 and TRBJ1-2; tentatively, D is TRBD1 (6 bases). The CDR3 totals 14 residues. Germline V gene data show CDR1 as SGHNT and CDR2 as YYREEE (reference sequence). V lost 0 bases and J 3 bases, leaving 9 bases between the germline ends. The CDR3 loop reads CASSLGGTHYGYTF. The CDR3, as DNA: TGTGCCAGCAGCTTGGGCGGGACACACTATGGCTACACCTTC.

As regards this clone: A read error may produce the germline difference seen at one junction end. The same CDR3 arises from other DNA sequences in this sample as well. The chain recombines TRBV9 with TRBJ2-7; the match to TRBD2 covers 8 bases. The CDR3 is made up of 15 amino acids. The germline V gene has CDR1 SGDLS and CDR2 YYNGEE. The CDR3 loop is CASSPGLASFYEQYF. The CDR3 nucleotides are TGCGCCAGCAGCCCCGGACTAGCCTCCTTCTACGAGCAGTACTTC.

The V gene is TRBV18, the J gene TRBJ2-7; 10 nucleotides align to TRBD1. J gave up 3 bases and V 1 base, and 3 bases lay outside the gene matches. Per the germline V gene, CDR1 is KGHSH and CDR2 is LQKENI. The CDR3 runs 15 residues. CDR3 bases: TGTGCCAGCTCACCACTAGGGACAGGGGTCTACGAGCAGTACTTC. Translation: CASSPLGTGVYEQYF.

The chain links TRBV19 to TRBJ2-7; D not resolved. CDR3 length: 14 amino acids. CDR1 is LNHDA and CDR2 is SQIVND in the germline V gene (reference sequence). With 0 bases removed from V and 3 bases from J, the gap between germline ends came to 9 bases. CDR3: CASSIDFPGYEQYF. The DNA of the CDR3 is TGTGCCAGTAGTATAGATTTTCCGGGCTACGAGCAGTACTTC.

The chain uses TRBV5-5 and TRBJ2-7; the match to TRBD2 covers 8 bases. V trimming: 4 bases; J trimming: 3 bases; junction bases outside the gene matches: 6. The CDR3 sequence is 14 residues long. CDR1 and CDR2 from the germline V gene are SGHKS and YYEKEE (reference sequence). The CDR3 DNA is TGTGCCAGCAGCCCTATGACTAGCGTCTACGAGCAGTACTTC. It is translated as CASSPMTSVYEQYF. Drawing the rest from reference TRBV5-5 and TRBJ2-7, the complete variable domain is DAGVTQSPTHLIKTRGQQVTLRCSPISGHKSVSWYQQVLGQGPQFIFQYYEKEERGRGNFPDRFSARQFPNYSSELNVNALLLGDSALYLCASSPMTSVYEQYFGPGTRLTVT.

The chain uses TRBV30 and TRBJ1-2; D not resolved. This CDR3 spans 11 amino acids. V shed 4 bases and J shed 4 bases, with 7 bases lying between them. Germline lookup yields CDR1 GTSNPN and CDR2 SVGIG (reference sequence). DNA of the CDR3: TGTGCCTGGACAGGACTCTATGGCTACACCTTC. Its protein product is CAWTGLYGYTF.

At least ten counts were recorded for this clone. This chain connects TRBV4-1 to TRBJ1-4, with TRBD1 matching over 7 bases. Germline V gene sequence: CDR1 MGHRA, CDR2 YSYEKL. There are 15 residues in the CDR3. V gave up 1 base and J gave up 3 bases; unmatched junction bases: 2. CDR3 in DNA: TGCGCCAGCAGCCAAGGACAGGGTGCTAATGAAAAACTGTTTTTT. This sequence encodes CASSQGQGANEKLFF.

The chain is built from TRBV4-2 and TRBJ2-7; the D is unclear. Germline CDR1 LGHNA, CDR2 YNFKEQ. Trimming cost V 0 bases and J 4 bases, with 10 bases left between them. The CDR3 runs 14 residues. CDR3 nucleotide sequence: TGTGCCAGCAGCCAAGATTCGGCTACATACGAGCAGTACTTC. Amino acid sequence: CASSQDSATYEQYF.

CDR3 coding DNA: TGTGCCAGCAGTGCCTCTACCGGGACCCACGCTGAAGCTTTCTTT. Its translation: CASSASTGTHAEAFF. The chain employs TRBV6-5 and TRBJ1-1; TRBD1 might be the D (5 bases). V lost 5 bases and J lost 6, with 19 bases in between. CDR1 is MNHEY, CDR2 SVGAGI, per germline. This CDR3 has 15 amino acids.

The rearrangement uses TRBV6-6 and TRBJ1-1; D remains ambiguous. CDR1 is MNHNY, CDR2 SVGAGI, per germline (reference sequence). V was clipped by 0 bases and J by 3 bases, with 5 bases between them. This CDR3 has 13 amino acids. The CDR3 DNA reads TGTGCCAGCAGTTACTCGAGCGACACTGAAGCTTTCTTT. Amino acids: CASSYSSDTEAFF.

The genes are TRBV7-9 and TRBJ1-2; D gene uncertain. CDR3 length: 13 amino acids. Germline loops: CDR1 SEHNR, CDR2 FQNEAQ (reference sequence). V was cut by 3 bases and J by 8 bases, with 13 bases left in between. CDR3 region: CASSLGAGSGYTF. In DNA form, the CDR3 reads TGTGCCAGCAGCTTGGGAGCGGGTTCGGGCTACACCTTC.

The V and J genes are TRBV18 and TRBJ2-5; 9 bases fit TRBD1. CDR1 and CDR2 (germline): KGHSH, LQKENI. J gave up 5 bases and V 3 bases, and 10 bases lay outside the gene matches. The CDR3 sequence is 16 residues long. CDR3 DNA: TGTGCCAGCTCACCGACGAACAGGGGGCGCGGGGAGACCCAGTACTTC. Its protein is CASSPTNRGRGETQYF.

The chain is built from TRBV19 and TRBJ1-5, with 10 bases lining up with TRBD1. The V gene's germline CDR1 is LNHDA and CDR2 SQIVND (reference sequence). The V segment lost 1 base and the J segment 7 bases; nucleotides outside the gene matches: 4. This CDR3 is 15 amino acids long. The CDR3 nucleotides read TGTGCCAGTAGTATAGCTGACAGGGGGCGGCAGCCCCAGCATTTT. This sequence encodes CASSIADRGRQPQHF.

This clone was observed a handful of times. This chain joins TRBV11-2 and TRBJ1-6, with unresolved D. The CDR3 is made up of 15 amino acids. The germline CDR1 and CDR2 sequences are SGHAT and FQNNGV. Trimming took 0 bases from V and 6 from J, leaving 9 bases between them. CDR3 nucleotides: TGTGCCAGCAGCTTAGAGACCGGCCCTAATTCACCCCTCCACTTT. It is translated as CASSLETGPNSPLHF. Supplemented by reference TRBV11-2 and TRBJ1-6, the full variable domain reads EAGVAQSPRYKIIEKRQSVAFWCNPISGHATLYWYQQILGQGPKLLIQFQNNGVVDDSQLPKDRFSAERLKGVDSTLKIQPAKLEDSAVYLCASSLETGPNSPLHFGNGTRLTVT.

The chain joins TRBV28 to TRBJ1-2, with D perhaps TRBD1 (5 bases). This CDR3 is built from 15 residues. The V gene lost 2 bases and the J gene lost 7 bases, with 17 bases spanning the gap. Germline-derived CDR1 and CDR2 are MDHEN and SYDVKM. CDR3 residues: CASSLQGLVSAGYTF. Here the CDR3 DNA reads TGTGCCAGCAGTTTACAGGGACTCGTATCGGCTGGCTACACCTTC.

The chain has TRBV9 and TRBJ1-1; unclear D gene. This CDR3 comprises 16 residues. V gave up 0 bases and J gave up 4 bases, with 16 bases separating them. Germline V lookup: CDR1 SGDLS, CDR2 YYNGEE. The CDR3 spells CASSVVPGAAGTEAFF. CDR3 nucleotides: TGTGCCAGCAGCGTAGTCCCGGGCGCGGCGGGCACTGAAGCTTTCTTT.

V gene TRBV6-5 combines with J gene TRBJ2-7, with D tentatively TRBD1 (6 bases). This CDR3 contains 15 residues. CDR1 and CDR2 (germline): MNHEY, SVGAGI. The germline V and J ends were trimmed by 0 bases and 2 bases, with 11 bases remaining between them. The CDR3 coding sequence is TGTGCCAGCAGTTACTCAGACAGGCAAACCTACGAGCAGTACTTC. It is translated as CASSYSDRQTYEQYF.

CDR3 in amino acids: CASSRRSGGLSDTQYF. CDR3 nucleotide sequence: TGTGCCAGCAGCCGGAGGAGCGGGGGATTGTCAGATACGCAGTATTTT. The rearrangement joins TRBV11-2 to TRBJ2-3; TRBD2 matches at 8 bases. The CDR3 is made up of 16 amino acids. Germline trimming cut 5 bases from V and 4 bases from J; bases unmatched to any gene: 11. Germline CDR1 SGHAT, CDR2 FQNNGV.

The chain is built from TRBV30 and TRBJ2-5, with 9 positions matching TRBD2. The CDR3 loop spans 15 amino acids. CDR1 GTSNPN and CDR2 SVGIG come from the germline V gene (reference sequence). With V trimmed by 5 bases and J by 5 bases, 12 bases remained unmatched. In DNA form, the CDR3 reads TGTGCCTGGGCTATCGCGGGACTAGCTTTCGAGACCCAGTACTTC. It is translated as CAWAIAGLAFETQYF.

The chain recombines TRBV7-9 with TRBJ2-7; D perhaps matches TRBD1 (5 bases). Trimming took off 3 bases at V and 7 bases at J, with 19 bases between the two ends. Germline values: CDR1 SEHNR, CDR2 FQNEAQ (reference sequence). The CDR3 sequence is 15 residues long. The CDR3 protein is CASSLQGGVMGEQYF. The CDR3 DNA follows: TGTGCCAGCAGCTTGCAGGGCGGAGTCATGGGTGAGCAGTACTTC.

The CDR3 loop reads CASSQKRGSPQHF. The CDR3 DNA reads as TGCGCCAGCAGCCAAAAGAGGGGCTCGCCCCAGCATTTT. The rearrangement links TRBV4-3 to TRBJ1-5, with a weak D call TRBD1 (5 bases). The V end was cut by 2 bases, the J end by 9 bases, with 11 bases between. Germline assignment: CDR1 LGHNA and CDR2 YSLEER. The CDR3 consists of 13 residues.

The rearrangement uses TRBV30 and TRBJ1-1; perhaps TRBD1 as D (6 bases). V was pared by 0 bases and J by 5 bases, with 13 bases between. Germline V lookup: CDR1 GTSNPN, CDR2 SVGIG (reference sequence). This CDR3 spans 14 amino acids. CDR3 amino acids: CAWSVGGGRTEAFF. The CDR3, as DNA: TGTGCCTGGAGTGTCGGAGGGGGTAGGACTGAAGCTTTCTTT.